Here is one TCR beta chain with its context. The antigen remains unidentified. This sample was included in a study of CD8+ T cells in alopecia areata. Across the study: In an open-label trial, patients got 5 to 10 mg tofacitinib twice daily.

V dropped 6 bases and J dropped 1 base, with 11 bases sitting between them. CDR1 and CDR2 from the germline V gene are MNHEY and SMNVEV (reference sequence). The CDR3 loop spans 14 amino acids. cDNA reverse transcribed from extracted RNA served as the sequencing template. Generated by immunoSEQ multiplex PCR, the TCRdb table keeps only in-frame clones and is missing some. The repertoire holds 170,000 or so clones, around three fifths seen once, with roughly 14% in the top ten. General study findings and limits: Clonality exceeded that of normal scalp in lesional scalp, most notably in alopecia totalis/universalis.

This TCR came from a human donor with alopecia areata. Specimen: CD4+ T cells sorted from blood, collected at week 0. The rearrangement uses TRBV27 and TRBJ2-3; D unresolved. In DNA form, the CDR3 reads TGTGCCAGCAGCATGAACACCGGCACAGATACGCAGTATTTT. Translated: CASSMNTGTDTQYF.